This note documents a single T cell receptor (beta chain) sequence. Germline is not matched at one junction end, which may reflect a read error. The data were obtained in a study of T-cell reconstitution after alpha-beta-depleted transplantation in children. Germline V gene sequence: CDR1 SGDLS, CDR2 YYNGEE. The CDR3 sequence is 15 residues long. Construction of the TCRbeta library involved unique molecular identifiers. From the PCR reads, TCRdb called clonotypes with MiXCR, one entry per CDR3 protein. The sample has nearly 550,000 distinct CDR3 sequences, about 16% seen once. J is TRBJ2-1 and V is TRBV9; 9 bases align to TRBD2. Sequencing used PBMCs from the stem cell graft donor, obtained from the stem cell graft. The receptor was derived from a human donor who donated a stem cell graft to a child with acute lymphoblastic leukemia. The CDR3 sequence is CASRVEGTSPHEQFF. The CDR3 nucleotides are TGTGCCAGCCGCGTAGAAGGGACTAGCCCCCATGAGCAGTTCTTC.